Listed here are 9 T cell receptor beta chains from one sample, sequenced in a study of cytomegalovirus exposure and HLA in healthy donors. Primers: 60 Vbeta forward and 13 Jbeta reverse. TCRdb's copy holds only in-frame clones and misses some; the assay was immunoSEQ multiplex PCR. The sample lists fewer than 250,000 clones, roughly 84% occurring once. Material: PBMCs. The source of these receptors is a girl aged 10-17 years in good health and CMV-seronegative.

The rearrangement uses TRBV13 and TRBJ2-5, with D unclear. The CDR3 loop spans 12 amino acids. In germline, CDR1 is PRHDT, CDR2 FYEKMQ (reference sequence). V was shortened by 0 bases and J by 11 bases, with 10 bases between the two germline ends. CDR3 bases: TGTGCCAGCAGCTTAGGCATTTTGGAGCAGTACTTC. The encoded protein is CASSLGILEQYF.

The CDR3 DNA follows: TGTGCCAGCAGTTTAGTCGGGGGGATCACCGGGGAGCTGTTTTTT. Residues: CASSLVGGITGELFF. The chain recombines TRBV27 with TRBJ2-2; 7 nucleotides line up with TRBD2. The CDR3 is made up of 15 amino acids. Losses at the gene ends were 2 bases for V and 4 bases for J; bases not matched to a gene: 4. Germline V lookup: CDR1 MNHEY, CDR2 SMNVEV (reference sequence).

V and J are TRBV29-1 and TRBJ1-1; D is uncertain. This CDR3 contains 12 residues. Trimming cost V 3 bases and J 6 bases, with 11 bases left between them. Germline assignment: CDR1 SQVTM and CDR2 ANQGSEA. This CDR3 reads CSVEAGYAEAFF. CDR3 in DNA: TGCAGCGTTGAGGCGGGTTACGCTGAAGCTTTCTTT.

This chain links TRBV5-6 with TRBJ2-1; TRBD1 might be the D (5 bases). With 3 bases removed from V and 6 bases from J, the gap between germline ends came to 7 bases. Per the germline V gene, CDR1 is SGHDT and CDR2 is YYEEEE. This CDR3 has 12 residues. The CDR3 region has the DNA TGTGCCAGCAGCTCGACAGTCAATGAGCAGTTCTTC. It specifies CASSSTVNEQFF.

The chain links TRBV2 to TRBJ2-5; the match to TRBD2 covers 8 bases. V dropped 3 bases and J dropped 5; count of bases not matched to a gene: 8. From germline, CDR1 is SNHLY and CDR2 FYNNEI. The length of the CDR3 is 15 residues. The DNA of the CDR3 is TGTGCCAGCAGTGATCAACCAGCGGGAGTCGAGACCCAGTACTTC. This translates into CASSDQPAGVETQYF.

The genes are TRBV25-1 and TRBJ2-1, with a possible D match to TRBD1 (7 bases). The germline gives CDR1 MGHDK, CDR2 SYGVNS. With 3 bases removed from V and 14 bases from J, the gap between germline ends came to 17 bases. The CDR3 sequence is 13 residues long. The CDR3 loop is CASSDRGLATEFF. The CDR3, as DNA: TGTGCCAGCAGTGATAGGGGGCTAGCGACTGAGTTCTTC.

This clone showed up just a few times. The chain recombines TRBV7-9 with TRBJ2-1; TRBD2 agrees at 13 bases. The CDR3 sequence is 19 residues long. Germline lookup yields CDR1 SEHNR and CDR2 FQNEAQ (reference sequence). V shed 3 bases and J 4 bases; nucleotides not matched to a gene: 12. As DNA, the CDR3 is TGTGCCAGCAGCTTCTACCACGGACTAGCGGGAGTAGGGTACAATGAGCAGTTCTTC. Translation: CASSFYHGLAGVGYNEQFF.

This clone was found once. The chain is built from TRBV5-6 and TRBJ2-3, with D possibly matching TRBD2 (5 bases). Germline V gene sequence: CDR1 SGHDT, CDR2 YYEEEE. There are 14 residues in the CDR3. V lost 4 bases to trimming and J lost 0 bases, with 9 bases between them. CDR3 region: CASSPTGSTDTQYF. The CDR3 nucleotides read TGTGCCAGCAGCCCCACGGGGAGCACAGATACGCAGTATTTT.

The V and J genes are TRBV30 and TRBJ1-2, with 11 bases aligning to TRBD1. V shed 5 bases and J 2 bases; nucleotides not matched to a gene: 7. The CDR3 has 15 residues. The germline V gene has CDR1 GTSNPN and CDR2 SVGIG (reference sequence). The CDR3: CAWRSGQGANYGYTF. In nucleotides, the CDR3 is TGTGCCTGGCGATCCGGACAGGGGGCAAACTATGGCTACACCTTC.